Following are 19 T cell receptor beta chains from one sample sequenced in a study of radiotherapy plus CTLA-4 blockade in lung cancer. Clones were sequenced by immunoSEQ multiplex PCR, and TCRdb holds only the in-frame ones, with some missing. The table includes 65,000 to 90,000 clones, about nine tenths detected once. Sequencing was performed on peripheral blood, taken from a patient treated with radiotherapy plus ipilimumab. The receptors were sampled from a human donor with non-small cell lung cancer that progressed on radiotherapy plus ipilimumab.

The V and J genes are TRBV27 and TRBJ2-7, with D possibly being TRBD2 (6 bases). V lost 5 bases and J 2 bases, leaving 19 bases between the germline ends. The CDR3 has 16 residues. Germline CDR1 MNHEY, CDR2 SMNVEV (reference sequence). CDR3 residues: CASSPTRGSGAYEQYF. The DNA of the CDR3 is TGTGCCAGCAGTCCCACCCGTGGTAGCGGAGCCTACGAGCAGTACTTC.

The gene calls are TRBV28 and TRBJ2-3; D possibly corresponds to TRBD1 (6 bases). Trimming pared 5 bases from V and 4 bases from J, leaving 10 bases between. Looked up from germline, CDR1 is MDHEN and CDR2 is SYDVKM. The CDR3 totals 13 residues. The CDR3 here is CASSPSGADTQYF. CDR3 nucleotides: TGTGCCAGCAGTCCGTCAGGGGCAGATACGCAGTATTTT.

The gene calls are TRBV18 and TRBJ1-4; D gene uncertain. This CDR3 comprises 13 residues. Germline V gene lookup returns CDR1 KGHSH and CDR2 LQKENI. Trimming stripped 4 bases from V and 5 bases from J, with 8 bases between. The CDR3 coding sequence is TGTGCCAGCTCACTAAGGAAGAATGAAAAACTGTTTTTT. Amino acid sequence: CASSLRKNEKLFF.

This clone was found once. The rearrangement uses TRBV19 and TRBJ2-3, with D unclear. CDR1 and CDR2 from the germline V gene are LNHDA and SQIVND (reference sequence). CDR3 length: 14 residues. V was trimmed by 0 bases and J by 4 bases, leaving 8 bases between them. The CDR3 nucleotides read TGTGCCAGTAGTATAGATCTCCCGGCAGATACGCAGTATTTT. Its protein product is CASSIDLPADTQYF.

The rearrangement links TRBV25-1 to TRBJ1-2; tentative D call: TRBD1 (6 bases). V was trimmed by 1 base and J by 3 bases, leaving 12 bases between them. This CDR3 spans 15 amino acids. The germline gives CDR1 MGHDK, CDR2 SYGVNS. The CDR3 DNA is TGTGCCAGCAGTGAATCGGGGGGCGCGGACTATGGCTACACCTTC. Translation: CASSESGGADYGYTF.

The chain couples TRBV12-5 to TRBJ1-1; D is undetermined. The V end lost 6 bases, the J end lost 4 bases, and 12 bases lay between the germline ends. Per germline, CDR1 LGHNT and CDR2 FRNRAP. CDR3 size: 13 residues. The CDR3 DNA reads as TGTGCTAGTGGCAAAGACACGTCCACTGAAGCTTTCTTT. Protein sequence: CASGKDTSTEAFF. The whole variable domain, remainder taken from reference TRBV12-5 and TRBJ1-1, is DARVTQTPRHKVTEMGQEVTMRCQPILGHNTVFWYRQTMMQGLELLAYFRNRAPLDDSGMPKDRFSAEMPDATLATLKIQPSEPRDSAVYFCASGKDTSTEAFFGQGTRLTVV.

This rearrangement joins TRBV19 to TRBJ2-6; TRBD2 might be the D (5 bases). The germline gives CDR1 LNHDA, CDR2 SQIVND (reference sequence). With 1 base removed from V and 0 bases from J, the gap between germline ends came to 10 bases. The CDR3 is 17 residues long. The CDR3 sequence is CASSIAKGDSGANVLTF. The CDR3 nucleotides are TGTGCCAGTAGTATAGCGAAGGGAGACTCTGGGGCCAACGTCCTGACTTTC.

This rearrangement joins TRBV29-1 to TRBJ2-1; D is possibly TRBD2 (6 bases). From germline, CDR1 is SQVTM and CDR2 ANQGSEA. Trimming shortened V by 5 bases and J by 10 bases, and 12 bases separated the two germline ends. This CDR3 contains 11 residues. The CDR3 DNA sequence: TGCAGCGTTTCGAGGGCGGGGGAGCAGTTCTTC. This sequence encodes CSVSRAGEQFF.

V and J are TRBV23-1 and TRBJ1-2, with 7 positions matching TRBD1. TRBV23-1 is an ORF; its function is uncertain. The CDR3 is 14 amino acids. Trimming cost V 2 bases and J 2 bases; bases outside gene matches: 2. In nucleotides, the CDR3 is TGCGCCAGCAGTCAAGGACAGGAGAACTATGGCTACACCTTC. Amino acids: CASSQGQENYGYTF.

This sequence joins TRBV4-1 and TRBJ2-3; 12 bases agree with TRBD1. V shed 0 bases, J shed 4 bases, and the junction held 5 bases outside the gene matches. This CDR3 is built from 17 residues. Per the germline V gene, CDR1 is MGHRA and CDR2 is YSYEKL. CDR3 DNA: TGCGCCAGCAGCCAAGACCGGGACAGGGGGCAGGCAGATACGCAGTATTTT. Translating gives CASSQDRDRGQADTQYF.

This clone has only a few counts. The genes are TRBV5-6 and TRBJ1-4; TRBD1 agrees at 7 bases. Unmatched junction bases numbered 8, after V lost 4 bases and J lost 8 bases. Germline V gene lookup returns CDR1 SGHDT and CDR2 YYEEEE. The CDR3 extends over 14 amino acids. The CDR3 region is CASSAPGGGEKLFF. The DNA for the CDR3 is TGTGCCAGCAGCGCCCCAGGGGGAGGCGAAAAACTGTTTTTT.

The J gene is TRBJ1-4, the V gene TRBV14; D gene uncertain. In germline, CDR1 is SGHDN, CDR2 FVKESK. V dropped 0 bases and J dropped 5 bases, with 4 bases sitting between them. The CDR3 is made up of 13 amino acids. DNA of the CDR3: TGTGCCAGCAGCCAAGATCTAAATGAAAAACTGTTTTTT. Its translation is CASSQDLNEKLFF.

The chain joins TRBV19 to TRBJ1-1; D is uncertain. The germline gives CDR1 LNHDA, CDR2 SQIVND (reference sequence). Trimming cost V 6 bases and J 1 base, with 15 bases left between them. The CDR3 runs to 15 residues. DNA of the CDR3: TGTGCCAGTAGCCCCCGTAGAGGACCGAACACTGAAGCTTTCTTT. Residues: CASSPRRGPNTEAFF.

The gene calls are TRBV5-1 and TRBJ2-5; a weak D match, TRBD1 (6 bases). The CDR3 consists of 15 residues. In germline, CDR1 is SGHRS, CDR2 YFSETQ. Trimming removed 4 bases from V and 1 base from J, with 14 bases in between. The CDR3 sequence is CASSLGQRFQETQYF. The CDR3 DNA reads as TGCGCCAGCAGCCTAGGACAGCGGTTCCAAGAGACCCAGTACTTC.

The J gene is TRBJ1-1, the V gene TRBV11-1; weak D call: TRBD1 (6 bases). V shed 5 bases and J shed 8 bases, with 12 bases lying between them. The germline V gene encodes CDR1 SGHAT and CDR2 FQDESV (reference sequence). The CDR3 consists of 12 residues. CDR3 in DNA: TGTGCCAGCAGCCCGAGGGGGGTGGAAGCTTTCTTT. Amino acid sequence: CASSPRGVEAFF.

This clone was seen just once. The CDR3 region is CASSLTGTGPAEQYF. CDR3 DNA: TGTGCCAGCAGCTTAACGGGGACAGGGCCAGCCGAGCAGTACTTC. The chain uses TRBV7-3 and TRBJ2-7; TRBD1 agrees at 9 bases. Germline values: CDR1 SGHTA, CDR2 FQGTGA. The CDR3 is 15 residues long. The ends lost 0 bases at V and 6 bases at J; junction bases unmatched: 6.

CDR3 loop: CASSREGWNSPLHF. CDR3 sequence (DNA): TGTGCCAGCAGCCGAGAGGGGTGGAATTCACCCCTCCACTTT. The V call is TRBV7-2, the J call TRBJ1-6; possible D gene TRBD1, 5 bases. Germline V gene lookup returns CDR1 SGHTA and CDR2 FQGNSA. V shed 5 bases and J shed 7 bases, with 12 bases lying between them. The CDR3 consists of 14 residues.

The V call is TRBV5-1, the J call TRBJ1-1, with 10 bases lining up with TRBD1. The junction had 7 bases not matched to a gene; V was cut back by 3 bases and J by 2 bases. CDR1 is SGHRS, CDR2 YFSETQ, per germline. The CDR3 has 16 residues. The CDR3 DNA reads as TGCGCCAGCAGCTCGGGACAGGGGTGGATTAACACTGAAGCTTTCTTT. Encoded protein: CASSSGQGWINTEAFF.

V gene TRBV6-6 combines with J gene TRBJ2-7, with TRBD2 matching over 8 bases. V shed 6 bases, J shed 6 bases, and the junction held 10 bases outside the gene matches. CDR3 length equals 14 residues. CDR1 and CDR2 (germline): MNHNY, SVGAGI (reference sequence). CDR3 sequence reads: CASSPRLALGEQYV. The CDR3 region has the DNA TGTGCCAGCAGCCCGAGACTAGCGTTGGGCGAGCAGTACGTC.